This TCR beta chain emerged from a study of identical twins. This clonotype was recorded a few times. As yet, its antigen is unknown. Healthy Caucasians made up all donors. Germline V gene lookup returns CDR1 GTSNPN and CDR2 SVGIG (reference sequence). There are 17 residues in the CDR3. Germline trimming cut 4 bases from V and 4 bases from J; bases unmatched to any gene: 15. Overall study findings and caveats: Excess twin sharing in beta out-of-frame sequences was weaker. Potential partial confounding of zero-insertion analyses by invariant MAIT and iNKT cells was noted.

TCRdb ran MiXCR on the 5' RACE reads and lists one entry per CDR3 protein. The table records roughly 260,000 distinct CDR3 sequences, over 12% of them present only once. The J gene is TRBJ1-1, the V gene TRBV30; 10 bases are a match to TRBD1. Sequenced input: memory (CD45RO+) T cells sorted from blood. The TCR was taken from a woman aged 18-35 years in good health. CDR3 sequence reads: CAWTNLRTGGLRTEAFF. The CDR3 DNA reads TGTGCCTGGACGAATCTTCGGACAGGGGGTTTGCGCACTGAAGCTTTCTTT.